The T cell receptor (beta chain) described here comes from a study of cytomegalovirus exposure and HLA in healthy donors. Germline V gene lookup returns CDR1 MGHDK and CDR2 SYGVNS. Trimming removed 2 bases at V and 8 bases at J, with 9 bases between. The CDR3 contains 12 residues. The PCR employed 60 Vbeta primers together with 13 Jbeta primers. The protocol was immunoSEQ multiplex PCR, while the TCRdb copy is restricted to in-frame clones and leaves out a portion. The sample has 130,000 or so clones; around three quarters are singletons. Comment on this clone: What it binds is unknown.

Broader study findings: Later analysis identified 16,000 or so TCR beta sequences associated with HLA alleles, using a false discovery rate threshold of 0.05.

This TCR derives from a man younger than 40 in good health and CMV-seronegative. The sample consisted of PBMCs. The chain employs TRBV25-1 and TRBJ1-2; D call uncertain. The CDR3, as DNA: TGTGCCAGCAGTGAACGTGCGGGGGGCTACACCTTC. Its translation is CASSERAGGYTF.